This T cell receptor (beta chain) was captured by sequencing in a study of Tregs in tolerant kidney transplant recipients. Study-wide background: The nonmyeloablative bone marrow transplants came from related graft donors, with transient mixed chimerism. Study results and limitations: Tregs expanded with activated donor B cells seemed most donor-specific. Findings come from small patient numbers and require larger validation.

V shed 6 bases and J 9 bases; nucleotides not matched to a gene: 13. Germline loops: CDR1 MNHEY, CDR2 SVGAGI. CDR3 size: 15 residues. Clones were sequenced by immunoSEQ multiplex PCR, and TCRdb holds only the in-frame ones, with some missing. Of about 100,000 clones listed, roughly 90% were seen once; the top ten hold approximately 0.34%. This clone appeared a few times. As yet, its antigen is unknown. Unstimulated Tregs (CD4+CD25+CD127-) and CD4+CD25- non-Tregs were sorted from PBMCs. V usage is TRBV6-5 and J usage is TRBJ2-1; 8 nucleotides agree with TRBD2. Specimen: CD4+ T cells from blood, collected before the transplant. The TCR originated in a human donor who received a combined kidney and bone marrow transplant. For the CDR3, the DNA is TGTGCCAGCAGCCCCTCGGGACTAGGGGTCGTTGAGCAGTTCTTC. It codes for CASSPSGLGVVEQFF.